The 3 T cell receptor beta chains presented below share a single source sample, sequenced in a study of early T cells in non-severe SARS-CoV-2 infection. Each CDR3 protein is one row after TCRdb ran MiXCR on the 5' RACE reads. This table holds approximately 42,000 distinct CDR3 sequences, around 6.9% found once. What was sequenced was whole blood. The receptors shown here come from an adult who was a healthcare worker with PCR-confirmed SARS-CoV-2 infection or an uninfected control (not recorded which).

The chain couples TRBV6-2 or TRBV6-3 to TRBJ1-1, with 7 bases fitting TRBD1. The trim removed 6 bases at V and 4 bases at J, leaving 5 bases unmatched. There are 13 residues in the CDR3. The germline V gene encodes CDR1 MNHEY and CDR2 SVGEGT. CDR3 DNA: TGTGCCAGCAGGACAGGGATGGGCACTGAAGCTTTCTTT. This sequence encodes CASRTGMGTEAFF.

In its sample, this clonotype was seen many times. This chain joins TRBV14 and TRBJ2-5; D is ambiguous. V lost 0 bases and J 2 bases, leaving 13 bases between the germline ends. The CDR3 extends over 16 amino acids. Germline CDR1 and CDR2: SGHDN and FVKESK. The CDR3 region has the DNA TGTGCCAGCAGCCAAGATCGAAGGAGAGAACAAGAGACCCAGTACTTC. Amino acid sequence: CASSQDRRREQETQYF.

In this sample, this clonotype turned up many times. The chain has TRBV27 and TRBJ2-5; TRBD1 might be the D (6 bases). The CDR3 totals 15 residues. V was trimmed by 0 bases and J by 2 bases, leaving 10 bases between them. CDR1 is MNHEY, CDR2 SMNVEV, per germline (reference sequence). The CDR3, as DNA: TGTGCCAGCAGTTTATCGCTGGACAGACAAGAGACCCAGTACTTC. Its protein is CASSLSLDRQETQYF.